This T cell receptor (beta chain) is from a study of human T cells and chemical hapten exposure (dated by TCRdb to about 2021). The study in broad terms: For sensitization, 2% DPC in acetone was applied to an approximately 2 cm by approximately 2 cm area of upper inner arm skin. Throughout the roughly 23-week study period, patients were also given weekly therapeutic DPC doses on the scalp. The patient cohort, mostly female, included alopecia areata with under or over 50% scalp involvement, alopecia totalis and alopecia universalis. Patient blood was sampled pre-sensitization (week 0) and at 2, 6 and about 24 weeks after DPC sensitization. Patch testing was performed on the upper back with Finn chambers containing 0.01% DPC, and the patch tests were scored after 6 days according to International Contact Dermatitis Research Group standards. Blood for TCR sequencing was provided by twenty-nine alopecia patients at one to four time points (pre-sensitization, 2, 6 and 24 weeks). Peripheral blood TCR repertoire changes were tracked in vivo in alopecia patients during primary and secondary sensitization to the hapten diphenylcyclopropenone (DPC). The libraries were sequenced as a pool, and the TCR yield per sample differed mostly because of small variations in library volumes within the pool.

Turning to this clonotype: The target of this receptor is not known. Nothing much larger sits one base from this clone, and base qualities are not available.

General conclusions and limits of the study: Repeated subsampling changed both the strength of the expansion versus patch-test correlation and the threshold at which that correlation became significant. A positive correlation was found between the number of PT1 expanded TCRs and patch test score, with significance reached at thresholds 8, 16 and 32 but not 4. Significantly more large CDR3 similarity clusters were formed by expanded TCRs than by pre-sensitization or healthy control sets, consistent with antigen-driven responses. All patients had alopecia, a presumed autoimmune disease, so their immune response might differ from that of healthy individuals. The number of TCRs above 1 in 1000 frequency did not change with DPC sensitization; there was no evidence of global repertoire structure alterations.

Receptors were amplified or captured by RACE. Sequencer: NextSeq 500. Library preparation attached unique molecular identifiers to individual cDNA molecules for quantitative, reproducible TCR counting. For every blood RNA sample, sequencing covered both the TCR alpha and TCR beta chains. In the source study's methods: The median number of TCRs per sample was around 96,000, ranging from 23,224 to 690,600. The Decombinator software suite was used to annotate V, J and CDR3 in the TCR reads. Every sample was subsampled to the same number of TCRs (28,000) for the PS versus PT1 abundance plots. Expanded TCRs were defined as absent before sensitization and observed at least eight times at the 2-week time point. The raw public reads went through TCRdb reprocessing: fastp at Q25, MiXCR clone calling, in-frame beta chains kept. Entries that share a CDR3 protein sequence are merged under the most common genes and DNA. The V and J calls here are based on TCRdb, not the publication. This sample is represented by 250,000 or so distinct CDR3 sequences; roughly 7.4% of them were singletons. The ten largest clonotypes hold roughly 1.2% of the sample.

The germline V gene gives CDR1 as MNHEY and CDR2 as SVGAGI. Taken from cysteine to phenylalanine, the CDR3 has 15 residues. Only the CDR3 portion is preserved as DNA: 45 bases, with reading frame beginning at the first base. Trimmed from V: 2 bases; trimmed from J: 7 bases; junction bases lacking a gene match: 5. The sample's time point label is to be understood as: pre-sensitization, week 0. According to the study, the label for this sample's treatment or condition signals: therapeutic diphenylcyclopropenone sensitization with weekly scalp DPC. Blood at each patch-test visit was drawn before the patch test was applied. To be eligible, patients had to be aged 18 to 70, diagnosed with alopecia and judged suitable for DPC therapy, while pregnant patients were excluded. Total RNA was isolated from unfractionated whole blood collected in Tempus Blood RNA tubes.

This TCR was sampled from a man aged 18 to 30 with alopecia areata. Some clones in this sample may be carry-over from other donors' samples. Recombination linked TRBV6-5 to TRBJ1-6; 7 bases in the middle match TRBD1. The specimen was whole blood, collected in connection with sensitization to the hapten diphenylcyclopropenone (DPC). The DNA is TGTGCCAGCAGTTACAGTGCAGGGGGAAATTCACCCCTCCACTTT. The encoded protein is CASSYSAGGNSPLHF.